The clone carrying this T cell receptor beta chain was counted ten times or more. Its antigen is still unknown. Building of the TCR beta libraries involved iRepertoire HTBI primers and Arm-PCR of CDR3 regions. MiXCR, applied by TCRdb to the multiplex PCR reads, yields one record per CDR3 protein. This sample carries 400,000 to 500,000 distinct CDR3 sequences, 12% to 15% of them seen once, and the ten largest clones take 17%. V gave up 6 bases and J gave up 4 bases; unmatched junction bases: 10. The length of the CDR3 is 15 residues. Germline V gene sequence: CDR1 MNHNS, CDR2 SASEGT. These data originate in a study of regulatory T cells in long-lasting Graves disease. Study-wide results and caveats: In persistent patients, shared public clonotypes (over 2,500) outnumbered those in new patients (approximately 970). TRBV28, TRBJ1-2 and TRBJ2-5 emerged as the favored segments in persistent disease.

Time point here: newly diagnosed GD, antithyroid drugs for less than 3 months. RNA from PBMCs was the source of the TCR library. As collected, the peripheral blood samples measured about 9.6 milliliters each and went into EDTA tubes. This sample was also put to use in a study of T cells in Graves' hyperthyroidism and ophthalmopathy.

The receptor's source is a woman in her forties or fifties with Graves disease. The sample here was peripheral blood mononuclear cells (PBMCs), taken at new diagnosis, from a patient treated with antithyroid drugs. The V and J genes are TRBV6-1 and TRBJ2-7; 9 bases line up with TRBD2. CDR3 residues: CASSPLIAGEYEQYF. The DNA of the CDR3 is TGTGCCAGCAGCCCTTTAATAGCGGGAGAGTACGAGCAGTACTTC.